The clone carrying this TCR beta chain has only one observation. Profiled with immunoSEQ multiplex PCR; TCRdb holds only in-frame clones, not every one. Of approximately 12,000 clones detected, more than 75% appear once; the ten largest clones hold about 3.7%. The data derive from a study of follicular helper T cells after annual influenza vaccination. The sample's time point: 2015-2016 season, pre-vaccination. With 5 bases removed from V and 0 bases from J, the gap between germline ends came to 11 bases. The length of the CDR3 is 16 residues. The germline V gene has CDR1 SGHAT and CDR2 FQNNGV. The material was CXCR5+ CD38- circulating T follicular helper cells from blood, obtained on the day of influenza vaccination. Stated subset: circulating Tfh, non-naive CD4+CXCR5+PD-1+ (ICOS+CD38+ or ICOS-CD38-). J is TRBJ2-6 and V is TRBV11-2; D not certain. The sequence was collected from an adult who received the influenza vaccine. CDR3 nucleotides: TGTGCCAGCAGCCTCCCCTGGAGCTCTGGGGCCAACGTCCTGACTTTC. This encodes CASSLPWSSGANVLTF.